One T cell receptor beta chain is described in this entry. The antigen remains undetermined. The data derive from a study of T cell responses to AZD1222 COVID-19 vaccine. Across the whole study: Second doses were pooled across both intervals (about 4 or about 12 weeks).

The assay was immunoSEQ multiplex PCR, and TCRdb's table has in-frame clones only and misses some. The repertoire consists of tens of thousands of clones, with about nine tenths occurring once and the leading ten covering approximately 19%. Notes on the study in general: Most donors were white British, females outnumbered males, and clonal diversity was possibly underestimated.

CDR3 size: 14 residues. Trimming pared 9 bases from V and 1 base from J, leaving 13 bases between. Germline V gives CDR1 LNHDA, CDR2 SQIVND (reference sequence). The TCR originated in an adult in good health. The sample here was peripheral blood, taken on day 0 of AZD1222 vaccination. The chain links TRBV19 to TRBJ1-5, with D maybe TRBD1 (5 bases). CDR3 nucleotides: TGTGCCAGCCAGGGTACTCGGAGCAATCAGCCCCAGCATTTT. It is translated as CASQGTRSNQPQHF.